What follows are 18 T cell receptor beta chains derived from one specimen sequenced in a study of cytomegalovirus exposure and HLA in healthy donors. Sequenced by immunoSEQ multiplex PCR; TCRdb stores in-frame clones only, minus some. Of about 260,000 clones listed, 90% are singletons. Sequenced material: PBMCs. The receptors derive from a woman younger than 45 in good health and CMV-seronegative.

J is TRBJ2-5 and V is TRBV7-2; D uncertain. The CDR3 is 14 amino acids. V dropped 2 bases and J dropped 2 bases, with 9 bases sitting between them. The germline V gene encodes CDR1 SGHTA and CDR2 FQGNSA. CDR3 protein: CASSLLGLQETQYF. CDR3 bases: TGTGCCAGCAGCTTACTGGGCCTACAAGAGACCCAGTACTTC.

The chain links TRBV19 to TRBJ1-5, with TRBD1 matching over 7 bases. Trimming at V came to 4 bases and at J to 3 bases, leaving 9 bases not matched to a gene. CDR3 length: 16 amino acids. CDR1 is LNHDA, CDR2 SQIVND, per germline (reference sequence). CDR3 in amino acids: CASSTSDRVANQPQHF. CDR3 bases: TGTGCCAGTAGTACGTCTGACAGGGTGGCCAATCAGCCCCAGCATTTT.

The V and J genes are TRBV6-6 and TRBJ2-1, with D tentatively TRBD2 (5 bases). The CDR3 spans 15 residues. The V gene lost 1 base and the J gene lost 7 bases, with 14 bases spanning the gap. In germline, CDR1 is MNHNY, CDR2 SVGAGI (reference sequence). The CDR3 loop reads CASSYFRTRGNEQFF. CDR3 nucleotides: TGTGCCAGCAGTTACTTCCGGACCCGAGGGAATGAGCAGTTCTTC.

This clone occurred once. The chain links TRBV4-2 to TRBJ1-5; D unresolved. This CDR3 spans 13 amino acids. The germline V gene has CDR1 LGHNA and CDR2 YNFKEQ. Trimming pared 0 bases from V and 4 bases from J, leaving 4 bases between. The CDR3 nucleotides are TGTGCCAGCAGCCAAGATAGGAATCAGCCCCAGCATTTT. It specifies CASSQDRNQPQHF.

J is TRBJ2-3 and V is TRBV7-3, with D possibly matching TRBD2 (6 bases). The V and J ends lost 5 bases and 1 base respectively, with 13 bases between them. The CDR3 runs 15 residues. Germline loops: CDR1 SGHTA, CDR2 FQGTGA. The CDR3 DNA follows: TGTGCCAGCAGCCTCACGGGAGCGGGCACAGATACGCAGTATTTT. Its protein is CASSLTGAGTDTQYF.

The V gene is TRBV6-1, the J gene TRBJ2-7; TRBD1 aligns across 9 bases. The CDR3 sequence is 13 residues long. From germline, CDR1 is MNHNS and CDR2 SASEGT. The J segment lost 3 bases and the V segment lost 6 bases, leaving 3 bases of the junction unmatched. The CDR3 DNA sequence: TGTGCCAGCAGCGTGACAGGGGGCTACGAGCAGTACTTC. Its translation is CASSVTGGYEQYF.

The chain carries TRBV28 and TRBJ1-4, with 10 bases aligning to TRBD1. Trimming removed 4 bases from V and 8 bases from J; junction bases left unmatched: 7. CDR1 and CDR2 (germline): MDHEN, SYDVKM. The CDR3 extends over 15 amino acids. The CDR3 nucleotides are TGTGCCAGCAGTTCCCCCGGGACAGGGGACGAAAAACTGTTTTTT. This codes for CASSSPGTGDEKLFF.

This clone was seen many times. The chain recombines TRBV6-1 with TRBJ2-2; 9 bases fit TRBD2. The length of the CDR3 is 14 residues. Trimming at V came to 7 bases and at J to 6 bases, leaving 6 bases not matched to a gene. CDR1 and CDR2 from the germline V gene are MNHNS and SASEGT. The CDR3 loop is CASTWTSEAGELFF. Written as DNA, the CDR3 is TGTGCCAGCACCTGGACTAGCGAAGCCGGGGAGCTGTTTTTT.

The V call is TRBV2, the J call TRBJ2-2; D call uncertain. CDR1 is SNHLY, CDR2 FYNNEI, per germline. Trimming left V 5 bases short and J 5 bases short, with 6 bases between. There are 12 residues in the CDR3. The CDR3 spells CASSWETGELFF. The CDR3 coding sequence is TGTGCCAGCAGTTGGGAAACCGGGGAGCTGTTTTTT.

Only one count was recorded for this clone. The chain joins TRBV5-4 to TRBJ2-1; 8 nucleotides align to TRBD2. CDR1 and CDR2 from the germline V gene are SGHNT and YYREEE (reference sequence). The CDR3 extends over 16 amino acids. V dropped 4 bases and J dropped 0; count of bases not matched to a gene: 6. CDR3 region: CASSISGASSYNEQFF. CDR3 coding DNA: TGTGCCAGCAGCATTAGCGGGGCCAGCTCCTACAATGAGCAGTTCTTC.

The table lists this clone with a few counts. V gene TRBV6-6 combines with J gene TRBJ2-4; 7 nucleotides match TRBD1. The CDR3 sequence is 15 residues long. The germline V gene encodes CDR1 MNHNY and CDR2 SVGAGI (reference sequence). Trimming at V came to 6 bases and at J to 0 bases, leaving 5 bases not matched to a gene. CDR3 region: CASRMTGLAKNIQYF. Here the CDR3 DNA reads TGTGCCAGCAGAATGACAGGGCTAGCCAAAAACATTCAGTACTTC.

The rearrangement uses TRBV25-1 and TRBJ2-7; D might be TRBD2 (5 bases). Germline lookup yields CDR1 MGHDK and CDR2 SYGVNS. This CDR3 comprises 12 residues. V gave up 8 bases and J gave up 2 bases, with 10 bases separating them. CDR3 nucleotide sequence: TGTGCCAGCGGCGCGGGCCCCTACGAGCAGTACTTC. Its translation is CASGAGPYEQYF.

V gene TRBV6-1 combines with J gene TRBJ1-2; a possible D gene is TRBD1 (6 bases). The ends were cut back, 6 bases at V and 4 bases at J, with 15 bases in the middle. CDR1 MNHNS and CDR2 SASEGT come from the germline V gene. This CDR3 is built from 14 residues. For the CDR3, the DNA is TGTGCCAGCAGCGTTGGACAGATCGTCTATGGCTACACCTTC. Its protein product is CASSVGQIVYGYTF.

J is TRBJ2-7 and V is TRBV5-5; a weak D match, TRBD1 (5 bases). The germline V gene encodes CDR1 SGHKS and CDR2 YYEKEE (reference sequence). The CDR3 loop spans 17 amino acids. V was trimmed by 6 bases and J by 1 base, leaving 23 bases between them. The CDR3 DNA is TGTGCCAGCATCGGCACAGGCATTAGCAGAAGGTCCTACGAGCAGTACTTC. Its protein product is CASIGTGISRRSYEQYF.

The chain carries TRBV11-3 and TRBJ1-5, with D hard to call. V lost 4 bases, J lost 0 bases, and 16 bases lay in between. The V gene's germline CDR1 is SGHNT and CDR2 YENEEA. CDR3 length: 17 amino acids. The CDR3 is CASSSRLEDYSNQPQHF. CDR3 bases: TGTGCCAGCAGCTCTAGATTAGAAGACTATAGCAATCAGCCCCAGCATTTT. The full variable domain, in which reference TRBV11-3 and TRBJ1-5 provide the parts outside the CDR3, is EAGVVQSPRYKIIEKKQPVAFWCNPISGHNTLYWYLQNLGQGPELLIRYENEEAVDDSQLPKDRFSAERLKGVDSTLKIQPAELGDSAVYLCASSSRLEDYSNQPQHFGDGTRLSIL.

The chain uses TRBV5-6 and TRBJ1-2; TRBD1 matches 10 bases. Looked up from germline, CDR1 is SGHDT and CDR2 is YYEEEE. V gave up 0 bases and J gave up 1 base; unmatched junction bases: 6. The CDR3 has 17 residues. In nucleotides, the CDR3 is TGTGCCAGCAGCTTGGATGGACAGGGGGGGCTTAACTATGGCTACACCTTC. Residues: CASSLDGQGGLNYGYTF.

This clone was observed a handful of times. DNA for the CDR3: TGTGCCAGCAGCTTGTTGGGAGCCGGCGGGTCCAATGAGCAGTTCTTC. This sequence encodes CASSLLGAGGSNEQFF. V usage is TRBV5-4 and J usage is TRBJ2-1, with D possibly being TRBD2 (5 bases). Germline CDR1 and CDR2: SGHNT and YYREEE (reference sequence). V gave up 1 base and J gave up 6 bases, with 17 bases separating them. The CDR3 covers 16 residues.

The chain uses TRBV15 and TRBJ2-5, with a possible D match to TRBD1 (5 bases). The length of the CDR3 is 18 residues. V lost 0 bases, J lost 1 base, and 18 bases lay in between. Germline CDR1 reads LNHNV; CDR2 reads YYDKDF (reference sequence). The CDR3 bases are TGTGCCACCAGCAGAGACCCACCCAGGGTGTCCATCCAAGAGACCCAGTACTTC. This codes for CATSRDPPRVSIQETQYF. Variable domain in full (rest from reference TRBV15 and TRBJ2-5): DAMVIQNPRYQVTQFGKPVTLSCSQTLNHNVMYWYQQKSSQAPKLLFHYYDKDFNNEADTPDNFQSRRPNTSFCFLDIRSPGLGDTAMYLCATSRDPPRVSIQETQYFGPGTRLLVL.